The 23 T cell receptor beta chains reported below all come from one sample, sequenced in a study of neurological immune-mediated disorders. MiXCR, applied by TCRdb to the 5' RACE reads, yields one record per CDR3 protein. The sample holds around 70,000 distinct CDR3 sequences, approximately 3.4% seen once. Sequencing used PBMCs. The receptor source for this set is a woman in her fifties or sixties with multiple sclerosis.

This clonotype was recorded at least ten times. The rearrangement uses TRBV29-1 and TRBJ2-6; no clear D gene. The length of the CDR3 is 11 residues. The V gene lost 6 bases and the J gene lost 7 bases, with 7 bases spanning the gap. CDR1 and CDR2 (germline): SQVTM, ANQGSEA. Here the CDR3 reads CSVARANVLTF. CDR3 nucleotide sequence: TGCAGCGTGGCCCGAGCCAACGTCCTGACTTTC.

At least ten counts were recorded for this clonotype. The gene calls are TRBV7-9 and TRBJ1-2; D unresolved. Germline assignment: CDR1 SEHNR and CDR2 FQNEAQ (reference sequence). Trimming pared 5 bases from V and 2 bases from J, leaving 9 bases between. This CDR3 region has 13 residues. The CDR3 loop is CASSLGLNYGYTF. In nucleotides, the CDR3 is TGTGCCAGCAGCCTCGGACTCAACTATGGCTACACCTTC. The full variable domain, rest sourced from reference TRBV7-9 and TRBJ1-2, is DTGVSQNPRHKITKRGQNVTFRCDPISEHNRLYWYRQTLGQGPEFLTYFQNEAQLEKSRLLSDRFSAERPKGSFSTLEIQRTEQGDSAMYLCASSLGLNYGYTFGSGTRLTVV.

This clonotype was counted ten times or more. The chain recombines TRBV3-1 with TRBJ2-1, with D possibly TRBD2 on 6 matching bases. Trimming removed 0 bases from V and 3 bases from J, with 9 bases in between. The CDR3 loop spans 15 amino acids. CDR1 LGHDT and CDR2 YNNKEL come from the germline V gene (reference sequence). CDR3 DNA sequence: TGTGCCAGCAGCCAAGAGGGACTTCACTACAATGAGCAGTTCTTC. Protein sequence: CASSQEGLHYNEQFF.

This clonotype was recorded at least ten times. The CDR3 DNA is TGTGCCAGCAGCCGACCGGGACAGGGGGCGCGAGAGACCCAGTACTTC. Protein sequence: CASSRPGQGARETQYF. The chain carries TRBV7-9 and TRBJ2-5; the match to TRBD1 covers 12 bases. Unmatched junction bases numbered 8, after V lost 5 bases and J lost 4 bases. The V gene's germline CDR1 is SEHNR and CDR2 FQNEAQ (reference sequence). This CDR3 is 16 amino acids long.

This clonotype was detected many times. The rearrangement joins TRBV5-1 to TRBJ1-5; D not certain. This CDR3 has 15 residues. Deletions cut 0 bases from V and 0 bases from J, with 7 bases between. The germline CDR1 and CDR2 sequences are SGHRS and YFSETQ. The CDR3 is CASSLGAHSNQPQHF. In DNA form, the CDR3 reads TGCGCCAGCAGCTTGGGGGCGCATAGCAATCAGCCCCAGCATTTT.

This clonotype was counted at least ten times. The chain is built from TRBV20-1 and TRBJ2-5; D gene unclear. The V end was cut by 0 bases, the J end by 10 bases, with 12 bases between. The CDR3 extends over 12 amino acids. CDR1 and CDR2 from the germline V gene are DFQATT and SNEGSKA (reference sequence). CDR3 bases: TGCAGTGCTAGAGACGCCCCTGGTAGCCAGTACTTC. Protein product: CSARDAPGSQYF.

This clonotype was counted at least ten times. The CDR3 spells CASSQTYTGELFF. DNA of the CDR3: TGTGCCAGCAGCCAGACATACACCGGGGAGCTGTTTTTT. The chain combines TRBV3-1 with TRBJ2-2; D is undetermined. The germline V and J ends were trimmed by 3 bases and 3 bases, with 5 bases remaining between them. This CDR3 is built from 13 residues. Germline V gene lookup returns CDR1 LGHDT and CDR2 YNNKEL (reference sequence).

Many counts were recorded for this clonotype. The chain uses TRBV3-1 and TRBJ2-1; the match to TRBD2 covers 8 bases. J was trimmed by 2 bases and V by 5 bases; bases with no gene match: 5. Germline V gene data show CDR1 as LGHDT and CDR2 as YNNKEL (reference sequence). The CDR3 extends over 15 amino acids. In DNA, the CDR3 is TGTGCCAGCAGCTTAGCGGGACGGACCTACAATGAGCAGTTCTTC. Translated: CASSLAGRTYNEQFF.

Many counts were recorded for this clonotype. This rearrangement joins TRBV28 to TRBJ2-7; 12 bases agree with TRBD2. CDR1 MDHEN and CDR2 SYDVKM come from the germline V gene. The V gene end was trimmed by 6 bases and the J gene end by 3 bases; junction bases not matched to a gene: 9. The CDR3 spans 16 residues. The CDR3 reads CASRTTSGSRFYEQYF. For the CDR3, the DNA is TGTGCCAGCAGGACGACTAGCGGGAGTCGTTTCTACGAGCAGTACTTC.

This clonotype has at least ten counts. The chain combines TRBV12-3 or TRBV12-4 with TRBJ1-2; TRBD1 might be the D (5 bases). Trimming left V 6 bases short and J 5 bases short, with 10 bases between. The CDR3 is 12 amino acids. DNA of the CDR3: TGTGCCAGCAGCCCCCGGACATATGGCTACACCTTC. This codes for CASSPRTYGYTF.

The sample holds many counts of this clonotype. The CDR3 here is CASSSHKAGSPNEQYF. The CDR3 coding sequence is TGTGCCAGCAGTTCACATAAAGCGGGAAGTCCTAACGAGCAGTACTTC. V and J are TRBV27 and TRBJ2-7, with TRBD2 identical over 7 bases. The ends lost 4 bases at V and 5 bases at J; junction bases unmatched: 14. CDR3 length: 16 residues. Germline V gene lookup returns CDR1 MNHEY and CDR2 SMNVEV (reference sequence).

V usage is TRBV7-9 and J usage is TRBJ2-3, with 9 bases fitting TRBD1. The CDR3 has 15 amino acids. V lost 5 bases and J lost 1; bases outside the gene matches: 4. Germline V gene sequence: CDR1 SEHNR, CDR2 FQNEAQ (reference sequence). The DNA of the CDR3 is TGTGCCAGCAGCCCGACAGGGGGTGGCACAGATACGCAGTATTTT. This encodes CASSPTGGGTDTQYF. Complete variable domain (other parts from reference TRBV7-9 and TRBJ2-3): DTGVSQNPRHKITKRGQNVTFRCDPISEHNRLYWYRQTLGQGPEFLTYFQNEAQLEKSRLLSDRFSAERPKGSFSTLEIQRTEQGDSAMYLCASSPTGGGTDTQYFGPGTRLTVL.

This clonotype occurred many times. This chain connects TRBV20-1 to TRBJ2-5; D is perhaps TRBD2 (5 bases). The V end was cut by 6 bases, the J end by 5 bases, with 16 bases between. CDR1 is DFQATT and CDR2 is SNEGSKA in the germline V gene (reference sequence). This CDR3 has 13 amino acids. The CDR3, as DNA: TGCAGTGCCGACCCGCTACGGGGTGAGACCCAGTACTTC. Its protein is CSADPLRGETQYF.

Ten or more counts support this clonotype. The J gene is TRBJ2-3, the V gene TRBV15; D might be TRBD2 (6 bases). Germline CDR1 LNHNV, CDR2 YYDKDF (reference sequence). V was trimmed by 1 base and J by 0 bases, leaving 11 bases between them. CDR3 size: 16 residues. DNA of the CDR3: TGTGCCACCAGCAGAGGAGGCGGGACGAGCACAGATACGCAGTATTTT. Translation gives CATSRGGGTSTDTQYF.

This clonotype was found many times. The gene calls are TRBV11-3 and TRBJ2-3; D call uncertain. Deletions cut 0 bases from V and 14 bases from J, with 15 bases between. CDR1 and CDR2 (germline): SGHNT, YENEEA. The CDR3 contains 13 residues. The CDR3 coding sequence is TGTGCCAGCAGCTTAGATGTGTTAGGAATGAGGTATTTT. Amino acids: CASSLDVLGMRYF.

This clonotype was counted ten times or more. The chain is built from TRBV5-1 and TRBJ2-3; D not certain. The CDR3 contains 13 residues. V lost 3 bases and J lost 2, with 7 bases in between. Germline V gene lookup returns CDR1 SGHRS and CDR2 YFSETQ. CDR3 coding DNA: TGCGCCAGCAGCTCACCCGACACAGATACGCAGTATTTT. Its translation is CASSSPDTDTQYF.

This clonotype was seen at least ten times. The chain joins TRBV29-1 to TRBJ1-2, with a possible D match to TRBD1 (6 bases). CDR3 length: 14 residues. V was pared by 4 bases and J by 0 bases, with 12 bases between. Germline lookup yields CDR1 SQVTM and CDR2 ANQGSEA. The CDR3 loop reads CSVARDIPNYGYTF. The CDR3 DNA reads TGCAGCGTTGCGCGGGACATACCTAACTATGGCTACACCTTC.

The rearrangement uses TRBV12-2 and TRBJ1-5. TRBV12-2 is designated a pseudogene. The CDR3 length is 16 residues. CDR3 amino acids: CASLPLGMPSNQPQNF. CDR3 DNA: TGTGCAAGTCTGCCACTGGGGATGCCGAGCAATCAGCCCCAGAATTTT.

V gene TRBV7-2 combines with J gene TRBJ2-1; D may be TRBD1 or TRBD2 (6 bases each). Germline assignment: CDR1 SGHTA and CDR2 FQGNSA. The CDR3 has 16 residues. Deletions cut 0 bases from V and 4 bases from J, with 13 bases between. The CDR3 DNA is TGTGCCAGCAGCTTAGCGCAACAGGGAGGATACAATGAGCAGTTCTTC. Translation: CASSLAQQGGYNEQFF.

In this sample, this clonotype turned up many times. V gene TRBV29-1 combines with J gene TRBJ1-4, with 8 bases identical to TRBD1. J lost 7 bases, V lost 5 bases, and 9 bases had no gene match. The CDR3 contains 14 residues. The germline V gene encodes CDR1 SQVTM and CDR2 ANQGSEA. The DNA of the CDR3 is TGCAGCGTTTTGCGGGGACAGGAGGGTGAAAAACTGTTTTTT. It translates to CSVLRGQEGEKLFF.

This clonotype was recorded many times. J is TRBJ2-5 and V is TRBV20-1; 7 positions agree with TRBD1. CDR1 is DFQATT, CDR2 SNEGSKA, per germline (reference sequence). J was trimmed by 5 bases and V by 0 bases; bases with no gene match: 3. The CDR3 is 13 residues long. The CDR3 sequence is CSARDPQGETQYF. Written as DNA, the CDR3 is TGCAGTGCTAGAGATCCACAGGGGGAGACCCAGTACTTC.

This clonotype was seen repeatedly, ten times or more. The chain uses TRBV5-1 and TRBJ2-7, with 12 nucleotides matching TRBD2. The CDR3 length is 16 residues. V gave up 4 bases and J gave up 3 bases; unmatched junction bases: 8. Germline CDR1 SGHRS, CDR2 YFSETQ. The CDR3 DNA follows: TGCGCCAGCAGCCCAGAACCGGGACTAGCGGGCTACGAGCAGTACTTC. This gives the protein CASSPEPGLAGYEQYF.

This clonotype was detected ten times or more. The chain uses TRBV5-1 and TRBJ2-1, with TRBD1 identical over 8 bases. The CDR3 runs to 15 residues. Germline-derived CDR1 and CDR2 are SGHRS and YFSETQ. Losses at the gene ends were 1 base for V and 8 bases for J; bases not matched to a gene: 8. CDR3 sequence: CASSLPTGGNDEQFF. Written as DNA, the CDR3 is TGCGCCAGCAGCTTGCCTACAGGGGGGAACGATGAGCAGTTCTTC.